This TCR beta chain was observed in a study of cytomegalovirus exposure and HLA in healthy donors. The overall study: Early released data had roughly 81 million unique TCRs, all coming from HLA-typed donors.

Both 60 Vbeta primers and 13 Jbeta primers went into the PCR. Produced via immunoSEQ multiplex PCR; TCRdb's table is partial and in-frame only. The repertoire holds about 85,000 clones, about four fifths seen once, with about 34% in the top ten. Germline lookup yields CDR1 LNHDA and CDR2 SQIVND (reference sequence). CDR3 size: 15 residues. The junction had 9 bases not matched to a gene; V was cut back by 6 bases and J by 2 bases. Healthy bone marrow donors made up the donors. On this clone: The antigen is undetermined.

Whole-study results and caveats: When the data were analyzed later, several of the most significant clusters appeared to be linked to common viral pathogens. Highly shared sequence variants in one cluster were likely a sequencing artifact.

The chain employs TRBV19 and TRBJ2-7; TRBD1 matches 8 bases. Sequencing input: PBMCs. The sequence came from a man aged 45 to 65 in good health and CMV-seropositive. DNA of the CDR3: TGTGCCAGTAGCCCGTTTCGGACAGGGACCTACGAGCAGTACTTC. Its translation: CASSPFRTGTYEQYF.